These 24 T cell receptor beta chains were sequenced from one sample in a study of blood T cell repertoires in COVID-19. Using immunoSEQ multiplex PCR, the repertoire was profiled, and TCRdb retains in-frame clones only, with some absent. The sample includes about 180,000 clones, 80% to 90% of them seen just once. The sample taken for sequencing was peripheral blood. The receptors were sampled from a man in his forties with active or convalescent COVID-19.

The rearrangement joins TRBV10-1 to TRBJ2-3; 10 nucleotides agree with TRBD2. Germline CDR1 reads WNHNN; CDR2 reads SYGVQD (reference sequence). The CDR3 spans 14 residues. Losses at the gene ends were 5 bases for V and 5 bases for J; bases not matched to a gene: 4. The CDR3, as DNA: TGCGCCAGCAGTAGCGGGGGGGCTAGAGATACGCAGTATTTT. It yields the protein CASSSGGARDTQYF.

The chain carries TRBV12-5 and TRBJ2-3, with TRBD2 matching over 13 bases. This CDR3 comprises 19 residues. CDR1 is LGHNT, CDR2 FRNRAP, per germline. V was clipped by 3 bases and J by 0 bases; unmatched bases: 9. In DNA form, the CDR3 reads TGTGCTAGTGGTTTTTATCTGACTAGCGGGGGGACTAGCACAGATACGCAGTATTTT. As protein: CASGFYLTSGGTSTDTQYF.

The chain employs TRBV6-2 or TRBV6-3 and TRBJ2-2; D is unclear. The CDR3 has 13 amino acids. In germline, CDR1 is MNHEY, CDR2 SVGEGT. The germline V and J ends were trimmed by 2 bases and 9 bases, with 10 bases remaining between them. For the CDR3, the DNA is TGTGCCAGCAGTTACCTGACTCCCCGGGAGCTGTTTTTT. Translation: CASSYLTPRELFF.

The chain links TRBV10-3 to TRBJ1-4; D unresolved. Germline CDR1 is ENHRY and CDR2 is SYGVKD. This CDR3 has 11 amino acids. The ends were cut back, 4 bases at V and 8 bases at J, with 5 bases in the middle. The CDR3 spells CAISAGEKLFF. The CDR3 DNA sequence: TGTGCCATCAGTGCGGGGGAAAAACTGTTTTTT.

The V call is TRBV28, the J call TRBJ2-7, with D maybe TRBD2 (5 bases). V was cut by 1 base and J by 0 bases, with 16 bases left in between. The germline V gene has CDR1 MDHEN and CDR2 SYDVKM. The CDR3 contains 17 residues. Here the CDR3 DNA reads TGTGCCAGCAGTTTATCACCCCCGCAGCGGAACTCCTACGAGCAGTACTTC. Translated: CASSLSPPQRNSYEQYF.

This CDR3 reads CASKGGQGNLGELFF. The DNA for the CDR3 is TGTGCCAGTAAGGGGGGACAGGGAAACCTCGGGGAGCTGTTTTTT. The V gene is TRBV19, the J gene TRBJ2-2; 9 nucleotides agree with TRBD1. The CDR3 totals 15 residues. Germline V gene data show CDR1 as LNHDA and CDR2 as SQIVND (reference sequence). The junction had 10 bases not matched to a gene; V was cut back by 7 bases and J by 7 bases.

The chain is built from TRBV20-1 and TRBJ2-1; D is uncertain. CDR3 size: 13 residues. The germline V and J ends were trimmed by 3 bases and 7 bases, with 13 bases remaining between them. Germline assignment: CDR1 DFQATT and CDR2 SNEGSKA (reference sequence). The CDR3 spells CSASDPLRNEQFF. The DNA for the CDR3 is TGCAGTGCTAGTGACCCCCTGAGGAATGAGCAGTTCTTC.

The chain joins TRBV6-5 to TRBJ2-7; a possible D gene is TRBD1 (5 bases). Germline CDR1 and CDR2: MNHEY and SVGAGI. With 6 bases removed from V and 8 bases from J, the gap between germline ends came to 11 bases. The CDR3 loop spans 11 amino acids. CDR3 sequence reads: CASSQGVQQYF. The DNA of the CDR3 is TGTGCCAGCAGCCAAGGGGTTCAGCAGTACTTC.

The rearrangement uses TRBV7-2 and TRBJ2-5; TRBD2 aligns across 9 bases. Germline V lookup: CDR1 SGHTA, CDR2 FQGNSA. With V trimmed by 1 base and J by 7 bases, 7 bases remained unmatched. The CDR3 length is 15 residues. The chain's CDR3 is CASSLGGGASGTQYF. CDR3 nucleotide sequence: TGTGCCAGCAGCTTAGGCGGGGGGGCCTCGGGGACCCAGTACTTC.

This chain joins TRBV5-4 and TRBJ1-6, with a possible D match to TRBD1 (6 bases). The V end lost 4 bases, the J end lost 7 bases, and 15 bases lay between the germline ends. This CDR3 spans 15 amino acids. Looked up from germline, CDR1 is SGHNT and CDR2 is YYREEE (reference sequence). The CDR3 sequence: CASSQQGGENSPLHF. In nucleotides, the CDR3 is TGTGCCAGCAGCCAACAGGGAGGGGAGAATTCACCCCTCCACTTT.

This sequence joins TRBV2 and TRBJ2-5; D not resolved. The CDR3 sequence is 11 residues long. The V end lost 3 bases, the J end lost 5 bases, and 4 bases lay between the germline ends. CDR1 and CDR2 from the germline V gene are SNHLY and FYNNEI. CDR3 in DNA: TGTGCCAGCAGTGAGGAGGAGACCCAGTACTTC. Its translation is CASSEEETQYF.

The chain uses TRBV28 and TRBJ2-3; TRBD1 is a possible D gene (6 bases). The CDR3 sequence is 15 residues long. Germline CDR1 is MDHEN and CDR2 is SYDVKM. V lost 10 bases and J lost 4, with 21 bases in between. CDR3 sequence: CATSGAGRVADTQYF. Here the CDR3 DNA reads TGTGCCACCTCAGGGGCAGGCAGGGTCGCAGATACGCAGTATTTT.

To note about this clone: The DNA is omitted, as the CDR3 cannot be located on it reliably, and the CDR3 follows TCRdb's listing. The chain couples TRBV12-2 to TRBJ1-2; the table's D gene call, TRBD1, was not cross checked with the DNA. TRBV12-2 is a listed pseudogene. The CDR3 numbers 20 amino acids, ends counted. This CDR3 is CASRFGSGTGGEVFGYGYTF.

CDR3 region: CASSLPSGGNTDTQYF. Written as DNA, the CDR3 is TGCGCCAGCAGCTTGCCTAGCGGGGGAAACACAGATACGCAGTATTTT. This rearrangement joins TRBV5-1 to TRBJ2-3, with 10 bases identical to TRBD2. Germline V lookup: CDR1 SGHRS, CDR2 YFSETQ. The CDR3 has 16 amino acids. Trimming at V came to 1 base and at J to 2 bases, leaving 4 bases not matched to a gene.

The chain has TRBV6-6 and TRBJ2-1, with 16 bases lining up with TRBD2. The CDR3 sequence is 16 residues long. J lost 8 bases, V lost 5 bases, and 6 bases had no gene match. Germline V gives CDR1 MNHNY, CDR2 SVGAGI (reference sequence). The CDR3, as DNA: TGTGCCAGCAGTCCGGGACTAGCGGGGGGGCAAGATGAGCAGTTCTTC. This sequence encodes CASSPGLAGGQDEQFF.

The chain recombines TRBV7-9 with TRBJ1-1; D is possibly TRBD1 (5 bases). The CDR3 runs to 12 residues. Germline lookup yields CDR1 SEHNR and CDR2 FQNEAQ (reference sequence). V was trimmed by 4 bases and J by 5 bases, leaving 8 bases between them. The CDR3 region is CASSWGVTEAFF. The CDR3 bases are TGTGCCAGCAGCTGGGGGGTGACTGAAGCTTTCTTT.

The chain couples TRBV6-2 or TRBV6-3 to TRBJ2-7; 8 nucleotides match TRBD2. CDR3 length: 15 residues. The V and J ends lost 0 bases and 0 bases, in that order; junction bases with no gene match: 1. Germline assignment: CDR1 MNHEY and CDR2 SVGEGT. For the CDR3, the DNA is TGTGCCAGCAGTTACTCGCGGGGGGCCTCCTACGAGCAGTACTTC. Protein product: CASSYSRGASYEQYF.

This chain connects TRBV2 to TRBJ1-1, with D hard to call. The CDR3 consists of 13 residues. V lost 4 bases to trimming and J lost 0 bases, with 6 bases between them. Germline CDR1 reads SNHLY; CDR2 reads FYNNEI. The CDR3 reads CASSVGMNTEAFF. The CDR3 nucleotides are TGTGCCAGCAGTGTGGGCATGAACACTGAAGCTTTCTTT.

The chain has TRBV6-2 or TRBV6-3 and TRBJ1-5, with a possible D match to TRBD1 (5 bases). V lost 2 bases and J lost 0, with 17 bases in between. The germline gives CDR1 MNHEY, CDR2 SVGEGT. The length of the CDR3 is 18 residues. CDR3 nucleotide sequence: TGTGCCAGCAGTTACCCCAGGGAGGGAATTTATAGCAATCAGCCCCAGCATTTT. Translation gives CASSYPREGIYSNQPQHF.

V is TRBV7-2 and J is TRBJ1-1; tentatively, D is TRBD1 (5 bases). V lost 5 bases and J 0 bases, leaving 16 bases between the germline ends. This CDR3 comprises 16 residues. Germline-derived CDR1 and CDR2 are SGHTA and FQGNSA. Written as DNA, the CDR3 is TGTGCCAGCAGCCGGAATCCAGGGAACATGAACACTGAAGCTTTCTTT. Translating gives CASSRNPGNMNTEAFF.

This chain uses TRBV9 with TRBJ1-2; D not certain. Deletions cut 3 bases from V and 6 bases from J, with 12 bases between. Germline CDR1 is SGDLS and CDR2 is YYNGEE. This CDR3 has 13 amino acids. CDR3: CASSETSSHGYTF. CDR3 DNA: TGTGCCAGCAGCGAGACAAGTTCTCATGGCTACACCTTC.

This clone was seen only a few times. This chain uses TRBV4-1 with TRBJ2-7; D may be TRBD1 (5 bases). Per the germline V gene, CDR1 is MGHRA and CDR2 is YSYEKL. The CDR3 is 15 amino acids. Trimming cost V 0 bases and J 3 bases, with 12 bases left between them. CDR3 coding DNA: TGCGCCAGCAGCCAAGATGCGATAGGGGTCTACGAGCAGTACTTC. This gives the protein CASSQDAIGVYEQYF.

The chain carries TRBV12-3 or TRBV12-4 and TRBJ2-7; 7 bases agree with TRBD1. V was clipped by 5 bases and J by 3 bases; unmatched bases: 4. The CDR3 consists of 13 residues. CDR3 DNA sequence: TGTGCCAGCAGTCCGGGACAGAGCTACGAGCAGTACTTC. Translated, it gives CASSPGQSYEQYF.

V usage is TRBV5-4 and J usage is TRBJ1-2, with a possible D match to TRBD1 (6 bases). The CDR3 is 16 amino acids. Germline CDR1 SGHNT, CDR2 YYREEE (reference sequence). V shed 3 bases and J shed 0 bases, with 15 bases lying between them. CDR3 region: CASSSRGGAANYGYTF. The CDR3 bases are TGTGCCAGCAGCTCTCGGGGGGGGGCCGCTAACTATGGCTACACCTTC.